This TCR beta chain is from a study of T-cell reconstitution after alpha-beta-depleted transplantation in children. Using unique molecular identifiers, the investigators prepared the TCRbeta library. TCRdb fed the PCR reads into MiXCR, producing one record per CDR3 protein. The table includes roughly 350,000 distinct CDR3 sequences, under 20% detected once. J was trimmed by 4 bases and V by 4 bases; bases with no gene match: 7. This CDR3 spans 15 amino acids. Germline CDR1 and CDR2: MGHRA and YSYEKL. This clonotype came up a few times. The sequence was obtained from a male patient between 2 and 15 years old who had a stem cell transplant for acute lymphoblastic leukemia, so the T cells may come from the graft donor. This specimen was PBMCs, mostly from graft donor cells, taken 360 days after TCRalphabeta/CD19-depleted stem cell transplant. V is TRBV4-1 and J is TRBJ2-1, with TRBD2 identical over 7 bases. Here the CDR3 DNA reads TGCGCCAGCAGCCTCCCCGGGACTAAGTACAATGAGCAGTTCTTC. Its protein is CASSLPGTKYNEQFF.